Presented here are 24 T cell receptor beta chains from one specimen sequenced in a study of blood T cell repertoires in COVID-19. Using immunoSEQ multiplex PCR, the repertoire was profiled, and TCRdb retains in-frame clones only, with some absent. The sample comprises over 50,000 clones, approximately 86% of which are singletons, and more than 14% rests with the top ten. The sequenced sample was peripheral blood. The receptors stem from a human donor in a cohort sampled during active COVID-19.

The rearrangement joins TRBV11-3 to TRBJ2-1; 9 bases are shared with TRBD1. Germline values: CDR1 SGHNT, CDR2 YENEEA. The CDR3 contains 14 residues. V gave up 0 bases and J gave up 9 bases; unmatched junction bases: 3. This chain's CDR3 is CASSLEGTGLEQFF. The CDR3 DNA is TGTGCCAGCAGCTTAGAAGGGACAGGGCTTGAGCAGTTCTTC.

This chain connects TRBV2 to TRBJ1-3; 7 bases agree with TRBD1. This CDR3 contains 14 residues. Trimming at V came to 8 bases and at J to 4 bases, leaving 8 bases not matched to a gene. The V gene's germline CDR1 is SNHLY and CDR2 FYNNEI. Written as DNA, the CDR3 is TGTGCCAGCGGCCCGAGGGGGCTCGGAAACACCATATATTTT. Protein sequence: CASGPRGLGNTIYF.

The CDR3 spells CASSYEGYTEAFF. DNA for the CDR3: TGTGCCAGCAGTTATGAGGGTTACACTGAAGCTTTCTTT. The rearrangement links TRBV6-2 or TRBV6-3 to TRBJ1-1; unclear D gene. Germline V lookup: CDR1 MNHEY, CDR2 SVGEGT. The germline V and J ends were trimmed by 3 bases and 3 bases, with 8 bases remaining between them. The CDR3 covers 13 residues.

This clone has a single count. V gene TRBV9 combines with J gene TRBJ2-3; TRBD2 matches at 7 bases. This CDR3 contains 16 residues. Germline V gene sequence: CDR1 SGDLS, CDR2 YYNGEE. V gave up 0 bases and J gave up 5 bases; unmatched junction bases: 9. The CDR3 sequence: CASSVARAGFGDTQYF. Written as DNA, the CDR3 is TGTGCCAGCAGCGTAGCTCGAGCGGGATTTGGAGATACGCAGTATTTT.

This clone has just one count. CDR3 in amino acids: CASRRGTGSYEQYF. CDR3 coding DNA: TGTGCCAGCAGAAGGGGGACAGGGTCCTACGAGCAGTACTTC. This chain joins TRBV6-5 and TRBJ2-7; 9 positions agree with TRBD1. CDR3 length: 14 residues. The trim removed 6 bases at V and 1 base at J, leaving 4 bases unmatched. Germline-derived CDR1 and CDR2 are MNHEY and SVGAGI.

This chain links TRBV18 with TRBJ2-7, with 8 bases matching TRBD2. The CDR3 loop spans 16 amino acids. Germline assignment: CDR1 KGHSH and CDR2 LQKENI. V lost 3 bases to trimming and J lost 4 bases; unmatched junction nucleotides: 11. The CDR3 DNA follows: TGTGCCAGCTCACCTCGCCCTCGGGAGGGCCGTTACGAGCAGTACTTC. Protein product: CASSPRPREGRYEQYF. The full variable domain, in which reference TRBV18 and TRBJ2-7 provide the parts outside the CDR3, is NAGVMQNPRHLVRRRGQEARLRCSPMKGHSHVYWYRQLPEEGLKFMVYLQKENIIDESGMPKERFSAEFPKEGPSILRIQQVVRGDSAAYFCASSPRPREGRYEQYFGPGTRLTVT.

The V and J genes are TRBV2 and TRBJ2-7; 7 bases align to TRBD1. Losses at the gene ends were 7 bases for V and 1 base for J; bases not matched to a gene: 7. Germline V gene sequence: CDR1 SNHLY, CDR2 FYNNEI. The CDR3 totals 14 residues. For the CDR3, the DNA is TGTGCCAGCATTTCGAGGACAGGTTCCTACGAGCAGTACTTC. It translates to CASISRTGSYEQYF.

V usage is TRBV27 and J usage is TRBJ2-3, with TRBD1 matching over 7 bases. This CDR3 region has 13 residues. Germline V gene data show CDR1 as MNHEY and CDR2 as SMNVEV (reference sequence). J was trimmed by 9 bases and V by 6 bases; bases with no gene match: 9. The CDR3 DNA is TGTGCCAGCAGAGTTACAGGGGCACAGACGCAGTATTTT. Amino acid sequence: CASRVTGAQTQYF.

The chain recombines TRBV5-1 with TRBJ1-2; no reliable D call. The germline gives CDR1 SGHRS, CDR2 YFSETQ. Trimming left V 1 base short and J 4 bases short, with 8 bases between. The CDR3 loop spans 13 amino acids. The CDR3 loop is CASSLTVVYGYTF. DNA for the CDR3: TGCGCCAGCAGCTTGACAGTGGTCTATGGCTACACCTTC.

The chain carries TRBV18 and TRBJ2-2; D may be TRBD1 (6 bases). Germline CDR1 and CDR2: KGHSH and LQKENI. V lost 6 bases, J lost 5 bases, and 16 bases lay in between. The CDR3 has 15 residues. The chain's CDR3 is CASSRDLQGTGELFF. CDR3 bases: TGTGCCAGCTCCCGTGACTTACAGGGAACCGGGGAGCTGTTTTTT.

This chain uses TRBV19 with TRBJ2-3; D is undetermined. The CDR3 runs 14 residues. The V and J ends lost 7 bases and 0 bases respectively, with 11 bases between them. CDR1 is LNHDA and CDR2 is SQIVND in the germline V gene (reference sequence). The CDR3 DNA reads as TGTGCCAGTAAGAACAGCTTTAGCACAGATACGCAGTATTTT. This translates into CASKNSFSTDTQYF.

The chain is built from TRBV24-1 and TRBJ1-1; 7 bases are a match to TRBD1. The V gene's germline CDR1 is KGHDR and CDR2 SFDVKD. J lost 10 bases, V lost 3 bases, and 7 bases had no gene match. The CDR3 length is 13 residues. The CDR3 bases are TGTGCCACCAGTGATATATGGGACAGTCGAGCTTTCTTT. Translation gives CATSDIWDSRAFF.

The rearrangement joins TRBV29-1 to TRBJ2-1; TRBD1 agrees at 7 bases. The V and J ends lost 4 bases and 3 bases, in that order; junction bases with no gene match: 12. The CDR3 covers 16 residues. Germline values: CDR1 SQVTM, CDR2 ANQGSEA. The CDR3 sequence: CSVGASQGMFYNEQFF. The CDR3 nucleotides read TGCAGCGTTGGGGCGTCACAGGGGATGTTCTACAATGAGCAGTTCTTC.

This chain connects TRBV9 to TRBJ1-4; possible D gene TRBD1, 6 bases. Germline-derived CDR1 and CDR2 are SGDLS and YYNGEE. The CDR3 runs 14 residues. Trimming took 2 bases from V and 2 from J, leaving 7 bases between them. The CDR3 is CASSVDRTNEKLFF. The DNA for the CDR3 is TGTGCCAGCAGCGTCGACAGGACTAATGAAAAACTGTTTTTT.

The V and J genes are TRBV7-9 and TRBJ2-3; 10 nucleotides line up with TRBD2. Germline CDR1 and CDR2: SEHNR and FQNEAQ (reference sequence). The CDR3 extends over 16 amino acids. V lost 2 bases, J lost 2 bases, and 4 bases stayed unmatched. CDR3 nucleotides: TGTGCCAGCAGCTTAAGGACTAGCGGAGACACAGATACGCAGTATTTT. Translated, it gives CASSLRTSGDTDTQYF.

The chain combines TRBV20-1 with TRBJ2-7, with D possibly being TRBD2 (6 bases). The length of the CDR3 is 11 residues. The germline V gene has CDR1 DFQATT and CDR2 SNEGSKA (reference sequence). V lost 3 bases, J lost 11 bases, and 14 bases lay in between. For the CDR3, the DNA is TGCAGTGCTAGCGATCTCAAGCGGGAGTACTTC. Protein product: CSASDLKREYF.

The chain combines TRBV7-2 with TRBJ1-3; a weak D match, TRBD1 (6 bases). Deletions cut 6 bases from V and 4 bases from J, with 13 bases between. Germline CDR1 and CDR2: SGHTA and FQGNSA. The CDR3 has 14 amino acids. The DNA for the CDR3 is TGTGCCAGCAGTACGGACGGACAGGGAAACACCATATATTTT. The encoded protein is CASSTDGQGNTIYF.

The chain links TRBV29-1 to TRBJ2-4; a possible D gene is TRBD2 (6 bases). The germline V gene encodes CDR1 SQVTM and CDR2 ANQGSEA. CDR3 length: 12 amino acids. The ends were cut back, 7 bases at V and 3 bases at J, with 10 bases in the middle. This CDR3 reads CSGRGVKNIQYF. CDR3 sequence (DNA): TGCAGCGGGAGGGGTGTCAAAAACATTCAGTACTTC.

The rearrangement joins TRBV4-3 to TRBJ1-4; no reliable D call. Germline V gene data show CDR1 as LGHNA and CDR2 as YSLEER. The CDR3 is 16 residues long. Trimming shortened V by 0 bases and J by 8 bases, and 16 bases separated the two germline ends. DNA for the CDR3: TGCGCCAGCAGCCAAGAAGATCGGGAGGATGCCGAAAAACTGTTTTTT. This encodes CASSQEDREDAEKLFF.

This clone has just one count. The chain carries TRBV5-8 and TRBJ2-1, with 11 bases that match TRBD1. Per germline, CDR1 SGHTS and CDR2 YDEGEE. V was clipped by 4 bases and J by 5 bases; unmatched bases: 2. The CDR3 length is 14 residues. Here the CDR3 reads CASSRDRGNNEQFF. As DNA, the CDR3 is TGTGCCAGCAGCCGGGACAGGGGGAACAATGAGCAGTTCTTC.

This rearrangement joins TRBV5-4 to TRBJ2-5; D gene unclear. V was clipped by 3 bases and J by 4 bases, with 10 bases between them. Per germline, CDR1 SGHNT and CDR2 YYREEE (reference sequence). This CDR3 region has 13 residues. CDR3 loop: CASSYHHRETQYF. The CDR3, as DNA: TGTGCCAGCAGCTATCATCATAGAGAGACCCAGTACTTC.

This chain connects TRBV7-9 to TRBJ2-7, with 15 bases lining up with TRBD2. This CDR3 is 19 amino acids long. Germline V gives CDR1 SEHNR, CDR2 FQNEAQ (reference sequence). Trimming took 5 bases from V and 0 from J; bases not matched to a gene: 11. The CDR3 sequence is CASSTSGTSGRPHSYEQYF. Written as DNA, the CDR3 is TGTGCCAGCAGCACTTCCGGGACTAGCGGGAGGCCCCACTCCTACGAGCAGTACTTC. Full variable domain (rest looked up from reference TRBV7-9 and TRBJ2-7): DTGVSQNPRHKITKRGQNVTFRCDPISEHNRLYWYRQTLGQGPEFLTYFQNEAQLEKSRLLSDRFSAERPKGSFSTLEIQRTEQGDSAMYLCASSTSGTSGRPHSYEQYFGPGTRLTVT.

V is TRBV5-1 and J is TRBJ2-3; 9 bases line up with TRBD2. V lost 5 bases, J lost 9 bases, and 10 bases stayed unmatched. Looked up from germline, CDR1 is SGHRS and CDR2 is YFSETQ. The CDR3 length is 14 residues. CDR3 in DNA: TGCGCCAGCAGGGAAGGGGTAGCGGGAGCCACGCAGTATTTT. This codes for CASREGVAGATQYF.

J is TRBJ2-7 and V is TRBV28; 10 nucleotides match TRBD2. The V segment lost 8 bases and the J segment 0 bases; nucleotides outside the gene matches: 16. There are 18 residues in the CDR3. Per germline, CDR1 MDHEN and CDR2 SYDVKM. CDR3 protein: CASSTPGLAVLSSYEQYF. The CDR3 DNA is TGTGCCAGCTCTACCCCCGGACTAGCGGTTTTGAGCTCCTACGAGCAGTACTTC.